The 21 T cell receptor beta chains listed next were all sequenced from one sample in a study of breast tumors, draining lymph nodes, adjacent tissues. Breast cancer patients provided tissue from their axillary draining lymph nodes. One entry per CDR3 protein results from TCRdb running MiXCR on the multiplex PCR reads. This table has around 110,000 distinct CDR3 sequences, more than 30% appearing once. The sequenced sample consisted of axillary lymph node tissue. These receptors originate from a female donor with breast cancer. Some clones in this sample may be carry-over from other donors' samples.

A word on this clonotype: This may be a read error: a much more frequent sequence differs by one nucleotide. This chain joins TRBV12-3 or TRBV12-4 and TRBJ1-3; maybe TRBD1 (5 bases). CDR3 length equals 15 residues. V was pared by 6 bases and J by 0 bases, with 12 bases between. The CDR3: CASSFWGSSGNTIYF. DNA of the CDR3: TGTGCCAGCAGCTTCTGGGGCAGCTCTGGAAACACCATATATTTT.

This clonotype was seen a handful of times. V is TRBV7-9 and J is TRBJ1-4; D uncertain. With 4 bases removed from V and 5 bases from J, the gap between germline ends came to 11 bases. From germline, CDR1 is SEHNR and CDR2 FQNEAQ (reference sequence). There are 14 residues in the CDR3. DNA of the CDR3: TGTGCCAGCAGCTCAAGCGCCTACAATGAAAAACTGTTTTTT. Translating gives CASSSSAYNEKLFF.

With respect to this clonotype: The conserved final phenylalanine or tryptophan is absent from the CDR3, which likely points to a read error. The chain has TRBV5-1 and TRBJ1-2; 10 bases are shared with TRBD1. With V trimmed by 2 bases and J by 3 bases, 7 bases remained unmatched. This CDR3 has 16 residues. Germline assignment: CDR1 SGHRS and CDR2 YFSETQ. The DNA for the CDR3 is TGCGCCAGCAGCTTCCAGACAGGGGGCATCGACTATGGCTACACCCTC. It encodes CASSFQTGGIDYGYTL.

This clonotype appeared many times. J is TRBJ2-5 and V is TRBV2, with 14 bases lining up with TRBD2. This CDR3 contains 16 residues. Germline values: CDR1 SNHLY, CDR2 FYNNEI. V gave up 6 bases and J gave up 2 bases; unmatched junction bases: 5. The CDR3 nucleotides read TGTGCCAGCAGCCGAGGACTAGCGGGGGGACAAGAGACCCAGTACTTC. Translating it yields CASSRGLAGGQETQYF.

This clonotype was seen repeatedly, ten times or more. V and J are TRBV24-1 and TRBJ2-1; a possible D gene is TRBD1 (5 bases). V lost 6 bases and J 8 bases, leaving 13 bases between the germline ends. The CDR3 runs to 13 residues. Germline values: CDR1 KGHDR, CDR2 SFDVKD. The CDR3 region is CATSFRGLDEQFF. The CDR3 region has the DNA TGTGCCACCAGTTTTAGGGGCCTCGATGAGCAGTTCTTC.

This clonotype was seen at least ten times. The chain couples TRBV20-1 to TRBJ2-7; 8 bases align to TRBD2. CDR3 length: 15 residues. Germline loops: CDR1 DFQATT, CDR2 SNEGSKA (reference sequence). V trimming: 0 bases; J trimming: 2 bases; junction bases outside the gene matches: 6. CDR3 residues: CSAREGSGAPYEQYF. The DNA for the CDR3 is TGCAGTGCTAGAGAGGGTAGCGGGGCTCCCTACGAGCAGTACTTC.

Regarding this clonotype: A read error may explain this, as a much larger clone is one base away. CDR3 in DNA: TGTGCCAGTAGTGACAGGGGCGGCGGGGTCCTCTCCTACGAGCAGTCCTTC. Amino acids: CASSDRGGGVLSYEQSF. The rearrangement uses TRBV19 and TRBJ2-7, with 8 bases that match TRBD1. Germline lookup yields CDR1 LNHDA and CDR2 SQIVND (reference sequence). The CDR3 loop spans 17 amino acids.

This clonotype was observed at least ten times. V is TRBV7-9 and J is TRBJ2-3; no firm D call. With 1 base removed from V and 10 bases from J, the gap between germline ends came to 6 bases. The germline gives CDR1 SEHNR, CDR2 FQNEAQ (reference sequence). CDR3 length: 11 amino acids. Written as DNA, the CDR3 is TGTGCCAGCAGCTTAGAAGTTCCGCAGTATTTT. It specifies CASSLEVPQYF.

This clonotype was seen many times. The CDR3 sequence: CASRLVGSYNEQFF. The CDR3 coding sequence is TGTGCCAGCAGACTGGTAGGGAGCTACAATGAGCAGTTCTTC. The chain recombines TRBV3-1 with TRBJ2-1; D is possibly TRBD2 (5 bases). This CDR3 is built from 14 residues. The V gene lost 6 bases and the J gene lost 3 bases, with 12 bases spanning the gap. Germline CDR1 LGHDT, CDR2 YNNKEL (reference sequence).

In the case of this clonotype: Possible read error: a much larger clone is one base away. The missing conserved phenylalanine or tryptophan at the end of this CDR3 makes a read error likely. The CDR3 DNA reads TGTGCCAGCAGTCCGACAAACAGAAATTCACCCCTCCACCTT. Amino acids: CASSPTNRNSPLHL. The V and J genes are TRBV6-6 and TRBJ1-6; D is unresolved. The V and J ends lost 5 bases and 7 bases respectively, with 12 bases between them. Germline V gene sequence: CDR1 MNHNY, CDR2 SVGAGI (reference sequence). The CDR3 spans 14 residues.

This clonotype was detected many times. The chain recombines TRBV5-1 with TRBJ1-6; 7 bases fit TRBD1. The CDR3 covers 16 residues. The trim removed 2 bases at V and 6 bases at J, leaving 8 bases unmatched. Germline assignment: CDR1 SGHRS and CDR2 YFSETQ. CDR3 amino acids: CASSFLGGQPNSPLHF. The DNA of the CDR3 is TGCGCCAGCAGCTTTCTTGGGGGACAGCCTAATTCACCCCTCCACTTT.

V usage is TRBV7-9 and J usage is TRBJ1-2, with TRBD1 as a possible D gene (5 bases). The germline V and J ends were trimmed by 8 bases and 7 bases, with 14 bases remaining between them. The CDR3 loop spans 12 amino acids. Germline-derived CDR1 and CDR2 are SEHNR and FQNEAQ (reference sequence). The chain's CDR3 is CASGREGIGYTF. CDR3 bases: TGTGCCAGCGGCAGGGAGGGGATTGGCTACACCTTC.

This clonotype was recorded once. CDR3 loop: CASSQNAGTYNEQYF. The CDR3 DNA sequence: TGTGCCAGCAGCCAGAACGCAGGTACTTACAATGAGCAGTATTTT. This chain links TRBV7-3 with TRBJ2-3; D is unresolved. Trimming left V 5 bases short and J 11 bases short, with 23 bases between. Germline CDR1 reads SGHTA; CDR2 reads FQGTGA. The CDR3 runs 15 residues.

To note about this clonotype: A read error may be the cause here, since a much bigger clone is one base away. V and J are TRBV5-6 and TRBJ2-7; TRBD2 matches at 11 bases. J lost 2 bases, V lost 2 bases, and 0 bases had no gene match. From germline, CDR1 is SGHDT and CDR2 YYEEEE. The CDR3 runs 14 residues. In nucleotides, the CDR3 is TGTGCCAGCAGCTTTAGCGGGAGGGCCTACGAGCAGTACTTC. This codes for CASSFSGRAYEQYF.

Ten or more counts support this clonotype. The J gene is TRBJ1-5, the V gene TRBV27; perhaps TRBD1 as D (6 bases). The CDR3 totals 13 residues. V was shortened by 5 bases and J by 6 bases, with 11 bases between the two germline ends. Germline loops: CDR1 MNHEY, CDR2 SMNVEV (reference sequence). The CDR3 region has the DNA TGTGCCAGCAGTCCTAAGGGGGGTCAGCCCCAGCATTTT. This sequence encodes CASSPKGGQPQHF.

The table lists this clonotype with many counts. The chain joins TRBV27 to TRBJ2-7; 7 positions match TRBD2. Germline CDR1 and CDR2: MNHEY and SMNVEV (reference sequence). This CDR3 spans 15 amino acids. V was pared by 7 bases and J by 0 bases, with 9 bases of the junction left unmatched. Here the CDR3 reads CASKSGGGGSYEQYF. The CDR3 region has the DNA TGTGCCAGCAAAAGCGGTGGGGGGGGCTCCTACGAGCAGTACTTC.

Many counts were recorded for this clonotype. CDR3 coding DNA: TGTGCCAGCAGCTTACCTTTTGCGGGGCGCGTGAATGGCTACACCTTC. Amino acids: CASSLPFAGRVNGYTF. V is TRBV7-9 and J is TRBJ1-2; maybe TRBD1 (5 bases). V shed 2 bases and J shed 6 bases, with 19 bases lying between them. The CDR3 runs to 16 residues. Germline V gene data show CDR1 as SEHNR and CDR2 as FQNEAQ (reference sequence).

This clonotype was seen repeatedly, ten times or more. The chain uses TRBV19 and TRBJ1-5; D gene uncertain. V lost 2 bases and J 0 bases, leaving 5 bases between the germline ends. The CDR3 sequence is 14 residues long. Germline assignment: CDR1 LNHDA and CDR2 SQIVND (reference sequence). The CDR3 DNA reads TGTGCCAGTAGTATACGATATAGCAATCAGCCCCAGCATTTT. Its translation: CASSIRYSNQPQHF.

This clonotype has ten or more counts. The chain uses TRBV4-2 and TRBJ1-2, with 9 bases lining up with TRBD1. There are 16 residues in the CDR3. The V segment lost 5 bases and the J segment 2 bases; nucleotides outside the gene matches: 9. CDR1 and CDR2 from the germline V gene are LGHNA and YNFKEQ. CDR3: CASSANRGLINYGYTF. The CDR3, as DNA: TGTGCCAGCAGCGCAAACAGGGGGCTTATAAACTATGGCTACACCTTC.

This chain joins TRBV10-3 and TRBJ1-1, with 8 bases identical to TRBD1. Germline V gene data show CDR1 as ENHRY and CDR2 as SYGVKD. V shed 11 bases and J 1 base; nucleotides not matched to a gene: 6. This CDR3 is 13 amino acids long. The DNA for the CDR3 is TGTGCCTCACAGGGGGAGGGGAACACTGAAGCTTTCTTT. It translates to CASQGEGNTEAFF.

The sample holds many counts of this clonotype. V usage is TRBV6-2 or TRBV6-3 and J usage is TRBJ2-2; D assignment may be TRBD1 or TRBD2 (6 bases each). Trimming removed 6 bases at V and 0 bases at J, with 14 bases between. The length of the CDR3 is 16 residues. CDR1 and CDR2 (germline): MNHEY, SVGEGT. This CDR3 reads CASRARGRSNTGELFF. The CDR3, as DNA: TGTGCCAGCAGGGCCCGGGGGCGGTCGAACACCGGGGAGCTGTTTTTT.